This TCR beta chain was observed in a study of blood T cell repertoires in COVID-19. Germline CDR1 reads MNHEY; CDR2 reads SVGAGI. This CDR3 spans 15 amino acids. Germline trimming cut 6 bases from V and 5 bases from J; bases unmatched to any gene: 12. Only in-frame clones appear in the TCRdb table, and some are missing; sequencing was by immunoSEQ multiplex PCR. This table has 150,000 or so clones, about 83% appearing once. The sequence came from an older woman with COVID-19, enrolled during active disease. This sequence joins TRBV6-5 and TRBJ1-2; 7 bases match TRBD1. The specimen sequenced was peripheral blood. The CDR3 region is CASSTRQGTRYGYTF. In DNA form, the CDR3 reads TGTGCCAGCAGCACTAGACAGGGAACGCGGTATGGCTACACCTTC.